The 17 T cell receptor beta chains below all came from one sample that was sequenced in a study of beta chain features in type 1 diabetes. Sequenced material consisted of expressed TCRB transcripts (all of the isolated RNA was reverse transcribed). Assay used: immunoSEQ multiplex PCR; TCRdb lists only in-frame clones, some missing. The repertoire holds around 710,000 clones, with about an eighth as singletons. These TCRs' antigens remain unknown. Study results and caveats: Among all four CD4+ subsets, Type 1 diabetes patients had TCRB CDR3s that were moderately but significantly shorter.

Specimen: naive CD4+ T cells from blood. These receptors all come from a man aged 25-45 years with type 1 diabetes.

This clone appeared a few times. The chain recombines TRBV15 with TRBJ2-7; tentatively, D is TRBD2 (6 bases). V lost 1 base to trimming and J lost 3 bases, with 7 bases between them. CDR1 and CDR2 (germline): LNHNV, YYDKDF (reference sequence). The CDR3 has 13 amino acids. CDR3 DNA: TGTGCCACCAGCAGAGGCGGGAACTACGAGCAGTACTTC. It yields the protein CATSRGGNYEQYF.

This chain joins TRBV5-1 and TRBJ2-7; 8 bases align to TRBD1. The CDR3 covers 17 residues. Trimming cost V 1 base and J 0 bases; bases outside gene matches: 9. Germline values: CDR1 SGHRS, CDR2 YFSETQ. The CDR3 here is CASSLRPDRGVSYEQYF. The CDR3 DNA is TGCGCCAGCAGCTTGAGGCCTGACAGGGGCGTCTCCTACGAGCAGTACTTC.

This clone was seen more than once but under ten times. The J gene is TRBJ2-3, the V gene TRBV2, with D possibly called TRBD1 or TRBD2 (6 bases each). V gave up 2 bases and J gave up 0 bases, with 12 bases separating them. The germline gives CDR1 SNHLY, CDR2 FYNNEI. The CDR3 totals 16 residues. CDR3 region: CASSERWGASTDTQYF. In DNA form, the CDR3 reads TGTGCCAGCAGTGAAAGATGGGGGGCCAGCACAGATACGCAGTATTTT.

There are a few counts of this clone. The chain employs TRBV2 and TRBJ2-3; D assignment may be TRBD1 or TRBD2 (6 bases each). V gave up 3 bases and J gave up 6 bases, with 13 bases separating them. CDR3 size: 14 residues. Looked up from germline, CDR1 is SNHLY and CDR2 is FYNNEI. The CDR3 is CASSDRGLGDTQYF. For the CDR3, the DNA is TGTGCCAGCAGTGATCGGGGGCTGGGGGATACGCAGTATTTT. The variable domain in full, with the rest retrieved from reference TRBV2 and TRBJ2-3, is EPEVTQTPSHQVTQMGQEVILRCVPISNHLYFYWYRQILGQKVEFLVSFYNNEISEKSEIFDDQFSVERPDGSNFTLKIRSTKLEDSAMYFCASSDRGLGDTQYFGPGTRLTVL.

The chain carries TRBV6-1 and TRBJ1-2; D might be TRBD1 (5 bases). Germline V CDR1 and CDR2: MNHNS, SASEGT. The CDR3 loop spans 13 amino acids. Trimming removed 2 bases at V and 12 bases at J, with 16 bases between. CDR3 bases: TGTGCCAGCAGTGAAATTGCCGGGGGAAAGAACACCTTC. It is translated as CASSEIAGGKNTF.

This clone was observed a handful of times. V is TRBV5-4 and J is TRBJ1-2, with a weak D call TRBD1 (6 bases). Germline values: CDR1 SGHNT, CDR2 YYREEE (reference sequence). The CDR3 is 15 residues long. V lost 4 bases to trimming and J lost 0 bases, with 13 bases between them. The chain's CDR3 is CASSPQGGANYGYTF. The CDR3 bases are TGTGCCAGCAGCCCCCAAGGGGGAGCTAACTATGGCTACACCTTC.

This sequence joins TRBV10-3 and TRBJ1-3; no clear D gene. Trimming took off 6 bases at V and 6 bases at J, with 9 bases between the two ends. There are 12 residues in the CDR3. Germline CDR1 and CDR2: ENHRY and SYGVKD. The CDR3 loop is CAISASLNTIYF. The CDR3 DNA reads as TGTGCCATCAGCGCCAGCCTAAACACCATATATTTT.

The table lists this clone with a few counts. The chain couples TRBV9 to TRBJ2-1; TRBD2 aligns across 10 bases. V trimming: 0 bases; J trimming: 2 bases; junction bases outside the gene matches: 17. Germline V gene lookup returns CDR1 SGDLS and CDR2 YYNGEE. There are 21 residues in the CDR3. In DNA form, the CDR3 reads TGTGCCAGCAGCGTAGCTTTTAGTTGGAGCGGGGGGGCGACCACCTACAATGAGCAGTTCTTC. This sequence encodes CASSVAFSWSGGATTYNEQFF.

The genes are TRBV4-3 and TRBJ1-4; tentative D call: TRBD1 (6 bases). This CDR3 spans 16 amino acids. The V end was cut by 3 bases, the J end by 0 bases, with 11 bases between. CDR1 and CDR2 from the germline V gene are LGHNA and YSLEER. The DNA for the CDR3 is TGCGCCAGCAGCCAGGCACAGGGTGCAACTAATGAAAAACTGTTTTTT. This gives the protein CASSQAQGATNEKLFF.

The V and J genes are TRBV29-1 and TRBJ2-1; D is unresolved. The CDR3 totals 14 residues. The germline V gene has CDR1 SQVTM and CDR2 ANQGSEA. V was cut by 7 bases and J by 4 bases, with 17 bases left in between. The CDR3 is CSAVLGARYNEQFF. The CDR3 nucleotides are TGCAGCGCCGTCCTAGGCGCGAGGTACAATGAGCAGTTCTTC.

V usage is TRBV6-6 and J usage is TRBJ2-5; TRBD1 is a possible D gene (6 bases). With 6 bases removed from V and 4 bases from J, the gap between germline ends came to 12 bases. The germline V gene has CDR1 MNHNY and CDR2 SVGAGI (reference sequence). This CDR3 has 13 residues. CDR3 bases: TGTGCCAGCAGAGACAGGAGGAGAGAGACCCAGTACTTC. Translated: CASRDRRRETQYF.

The J gene is TRBJ2-3, the V gene TRBV7-2, with 10 nucleotides matching TRBD2. The CDR3 spans 15 residues. Germline trimming cut 7 bases from V and 0 bases from J; bases unmatched to any gene: 4. Germline lookup yields CDR1 SGHTA and CDR2 FQGNSA. The CDR3 protein is CASNQRGGSTDTQYF. CDR3 DNA: TGTGCCAGCAACCAGCGGGGGGGTAGCACAGATACGCAGTATTTT. Full variable domain (outside the CDR3, taken from reference TRBV7-2 and TRBJ2-3): GAGVSQSPSNKVTEKGKDVELRCDPISGHTALYWYRQSLGQGLEFLIYFQGNSAPDKSGLPSDRFSAERTGGSVSTLTIQRTQQEDSAVYLCASNQRGGSTDTQYFGPGTRLTVL.

The chain employs TRBV30 and TRBJ2-3; D unresolved. The CDR3 consists of 17 residues. V dropped 2 bases and J dropped 1 base, with 19 bases sitting between them. Germline CDR1 reads GTSNPN; CDR2 reads SVGIG (reference sequence). The DNA of the CDR3 is TGTGCCTGGAGTTCCGTCCCCCTTTCAATCGGCACAGATACGCAGTATTTT. Residues: CAWSSVPLSIGTDTQYF. Complete variable domain (other parts from reference TRBV30 and TRBJ2-3): SQTIHQWPATLVQPVGSPLSLECTVEGTSNPNLYWYRQAAGRGLQLLFYSVGIGQISSEVPQNLSASRPQDRQFILSSKKLLLSDSGFYLCAWSSVPLSIGTDTQYFGPGTRLTVL.

Note on this clone: At the DNA level, this CDR3 is encoded by other sequences in the same sample as well. This rearrangement joins TRBV5-4 to TRBJ2-3; D is unresolved. V was trimmed by 4 bases and J by 1 base, leaving 10 bases between them. This CDR3 region has 14 residues. Germline CDR1 and CDR2: SGHNT and YYREEE (reference sequence). The CDR3 is CASSPGSRTDTQYF. In nucleotides, the CDR3 is TGTGCCAGCAGCCCGGGCTCGCGCACAGATACGCAGTATTTT.

The chain carries TRBV15 and TRBJ1-5; D is uncertain. Trimming left V 0 bases short and J 5 bases short, with 8 bases between. This CDR3 spans 14 amino acids. CDR1 is LNHNV and CDR2 is YYDKDF in the germline V gene (reference sequence). The CDR3 sequence: CATSRDRGDQPQHF. CDR3 DNA sequence: TGTGCCACCAGCAGAGATCGCGGAGATCAGCCCCAGCATTTT.

This clone has a handful of counts. V usage is TRBV9 and J usage is TRBJ1-3, with D perhaps matching TRBD1 (5 bases). From germline, CDR1 is SGDLS and CDR2 YYNGEE. Between the trimmed V and J ends, which lost 2 bases and 4 bases, there was a span of 10 bases. The CDR3 extends over 14 amino acids. The CDR3 is CASSVGTQGNTIYF. CDR3 coding DNA: TGTGCCAGCAGCGTCGGGACTCAAGGAAACACCATATATTTT.

About this clone itself: This same CDR3 is encoded by further DNA sequences in the sample. The J gene is TRBJ1-5, the V gene TRBV18, with 10 bases that match TRBD1. J gave up 2 bases and V 2 bases, and 0 bases lay outside the gene matches. Germline CDR1 and CDR2: KGHSH and LQKENI. This CDR3 is 15 amino acids long. CDR3 amino acids: CASSPGTGGNQPQHF. The CDR3, as DNA: TGTGCCAGCTCACCAGGGACAGGGGGCAATCAGCCCCAGCATTTT.